This TCR beta chain comes out of a study of beta chain features in type 1 diabetes. This clone has more than one count but fewer than ten. Its specificity is unknown. Study-level findings and limits: Shortening of TCRB CDR3s, moderate but significant, appeared in all four CD4+ subsets of Type 1 diabetes patients.

V was clipped by 4 bases and J by 3 bases, with 12 bases between them. The CDR3 runs to 14 residues. The germline V gene has CDR1 SEHNR and CDR2 FQNEAQ (reference sequence). All of the isolated RNA was reverse transcribed, so expressed TCRB transcripts were sequenced. Only in-frame clones appear in the TCRdb table, and some are missing; sequencing was by immunoSEQ multiplex PCR. The sample holds 50,000 to 70,000 clones, 52% seen once. V usage is TRBV7-9 and J usage is TRBJ1-1; D remains ambiguous. The sequencing input was Tregs from blood. This clonotype was sampled from a woman in her 40s with type 1 diabetes. The CDR3 sequence is CASSSPVGDTEAFF. The CDR3 DNA follows: TGTGCCAGCAGCTCGCCCGTCGGGGACACTGAAGCTTTCTTT.